This T cell receptor beta chain was sequenced during a study of cytomegalovirus exposure and HLA in healthy donors. This clone was recorded only once. Primers included in the PCR were 60 Vbeta and 13 Jbeta primers. Assay: immunoSEQ multiplex PCR; the TCRdb copy retains only in-frame clones and omits some. The profile covers 100,000 to 150,000 clones, with about two thirds appearing a single time and approximately 8.2% taken by the ten largest. Healthy donors of bone marrow made up the group. The CDR3 totals 13 residues. The V gene end was trimmed by 4 bases and the J gene end by 4 bases; junction bases not matched to a gene: 4. CDR1 and CDR2 (germline): SGHNT, YYREEE (reference sequence).

The sequenced material came from PBMCs. This sequence joins TRBV5-4 and TRBJ2-5; 7 bases fit TRBD1. This receptor was taken from a woman between 40 and 55 years old in good health and CMV-seropositive. This chain's CDR3 is CASSQGVAETQYF. DNA of the CDR3: TGTGCCAGCAGCCAGGGGGTAGCAGAGACCCAGTACTTC.